A few counts support the clone carrying this T cell receptor (beta chain). Its specificity is unknown. These data are taken from a study of identical twins. Study-wide results and caveats: Out-of-frame alpha sequences shared between twins exhibited an excess of low generation probability. There were fewer insertions in abundant cord blood beta clonotypes, but memory repertoires showed no such pattern.

Germline V gene lookup returns CDR1 MNHNS and CDR2 SASEGT. The CDR3 has 16 residues. V was pared by 7 bases and J by 6 bases, with 19 bases between. Through template switching, a universal primer site was introduced, and the cDNA contained unique molecular identifiers. TCRdb re-called the 5' RACE reads with MiXCR, one entry per CDR3 protein. The repertoire has about 280,000 distinct CDR3 sequences, under 9.5% of them found once; the top ten carry less than 2.5%. These data also formed part of another study, on yellow fever vaccine responses in identical twins. That publication notes: Twins' vaccine T cell response reportedly seemed partly convergent, partly personalized.

The chain joins TRBV6-1 to TRBJ1-6, with a possible D match to TRBD1 (5 bases). The sample taken for sequencing was memory (CD45RO+) T cells sorted from blood. This receptor was identified in a woman aged 18-29 years in good health. CDR3 in amino acids: CASTNLAGKINSPLHF. Here the CDR3 DNA reads TGTGCCAGCACCAACTTGGCAGGGAAGATTAATTCACCCCTCCACTTT.